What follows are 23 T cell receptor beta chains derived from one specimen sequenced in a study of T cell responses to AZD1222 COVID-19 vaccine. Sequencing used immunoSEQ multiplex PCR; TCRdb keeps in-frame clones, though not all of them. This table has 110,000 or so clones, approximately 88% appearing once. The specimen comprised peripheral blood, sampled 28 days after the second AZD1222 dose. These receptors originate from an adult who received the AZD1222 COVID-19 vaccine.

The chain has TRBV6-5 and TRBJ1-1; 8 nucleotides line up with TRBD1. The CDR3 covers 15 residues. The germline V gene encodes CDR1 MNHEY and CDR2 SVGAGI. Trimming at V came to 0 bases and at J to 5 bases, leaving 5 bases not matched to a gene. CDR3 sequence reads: CASSYSVQGGTEAFF. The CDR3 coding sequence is TGTGCCAGCAGTTACTCGGTACAGGGGGGGACTGAAGCTTTCTTT.

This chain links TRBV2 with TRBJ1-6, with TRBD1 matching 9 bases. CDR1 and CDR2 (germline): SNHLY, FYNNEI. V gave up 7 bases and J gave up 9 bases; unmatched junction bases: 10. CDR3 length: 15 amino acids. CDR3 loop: CASTRGGQGISPLHF. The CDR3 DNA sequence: TGTGCCAGCACGCGGGGGGGACAGGGTATTTCACCCCTCCACTTT.

CDR3 sequence reads: CASSQGTAYGYTF. The CDR3 bases are TGTGCCAGCAGTCAAGGGACAGCCTATGGCTACACCTTC. The V and J genes are TRBV12-3 or TRBV12-4 and TRBJ1-2; 7 nucleotides align to TRBD1. This CDR3 contains 13 residues. Trimming took 5 bases from V and 4 from J; bases not matched to a gene: 4.

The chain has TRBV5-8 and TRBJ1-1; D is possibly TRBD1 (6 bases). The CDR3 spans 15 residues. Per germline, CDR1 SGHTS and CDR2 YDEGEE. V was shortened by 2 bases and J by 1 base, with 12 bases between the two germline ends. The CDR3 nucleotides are TGTGCCAGCAGCTTCCCAGACAGGCCGAACACTGAAGCTTTCTTT. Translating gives CASSFPDRPNTEAFF.

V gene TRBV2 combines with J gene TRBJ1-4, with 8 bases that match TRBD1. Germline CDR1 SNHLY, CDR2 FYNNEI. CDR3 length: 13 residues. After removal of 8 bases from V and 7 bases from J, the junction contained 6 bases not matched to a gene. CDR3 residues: CASLTGASEKLFF. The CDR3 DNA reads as TGTGCCAGCCTGACAGGGGCTAGTGAAAAACTGTTTTTT.

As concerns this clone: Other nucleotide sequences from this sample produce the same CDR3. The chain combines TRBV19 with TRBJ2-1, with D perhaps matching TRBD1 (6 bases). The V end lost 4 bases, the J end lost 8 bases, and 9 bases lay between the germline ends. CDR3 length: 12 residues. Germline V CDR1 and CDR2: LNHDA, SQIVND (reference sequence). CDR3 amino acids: CASSTQGYEQFF. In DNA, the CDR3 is TGTGCCAGTAGTACACAGGGCTATGAGCAGTTCTTC.

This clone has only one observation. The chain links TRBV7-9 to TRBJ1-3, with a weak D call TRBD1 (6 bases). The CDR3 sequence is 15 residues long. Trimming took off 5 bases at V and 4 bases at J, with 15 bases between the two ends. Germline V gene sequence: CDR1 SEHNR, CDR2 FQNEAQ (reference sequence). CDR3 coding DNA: TGTGCCAGCAGCCCAACAGGGTCCCTCGGAAACACCATATATTTT. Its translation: CASSPTGSLGNTIYF.

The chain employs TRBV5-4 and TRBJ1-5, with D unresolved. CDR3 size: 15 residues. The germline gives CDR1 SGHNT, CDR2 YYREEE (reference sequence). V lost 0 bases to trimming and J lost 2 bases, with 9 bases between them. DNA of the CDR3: TGTGCCAGCAGCTTGGGAGCGCCGGGCAATCAGCCCCAGCATTTT. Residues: CASSLGAPGNQPQHF.

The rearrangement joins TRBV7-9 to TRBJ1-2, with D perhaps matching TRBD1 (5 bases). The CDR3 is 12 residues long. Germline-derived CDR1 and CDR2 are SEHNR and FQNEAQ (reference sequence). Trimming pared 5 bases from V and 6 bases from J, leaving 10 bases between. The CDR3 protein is CASSDRRDGYTF. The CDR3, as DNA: TGTGCCAGCAGCGACAGACGCGATGGCTACACCTTC.

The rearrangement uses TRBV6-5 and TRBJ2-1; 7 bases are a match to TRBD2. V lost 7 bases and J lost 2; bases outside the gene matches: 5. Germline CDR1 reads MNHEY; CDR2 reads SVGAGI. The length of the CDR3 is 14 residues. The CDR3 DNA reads TGTGCCAGCAAAAGGGCGGGGGCCTACAATGAGCAGTTCTTC. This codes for CASKRAGAYNEQFF.

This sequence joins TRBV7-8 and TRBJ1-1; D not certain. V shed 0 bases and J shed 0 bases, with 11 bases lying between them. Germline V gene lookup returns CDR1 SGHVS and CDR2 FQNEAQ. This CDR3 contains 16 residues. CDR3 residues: CASSLAQYILNTEAFF. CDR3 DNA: TGTGCCAGCAGCTTAGCCCAGTATATTTTGAACACTGAAGCTTTCTTT.

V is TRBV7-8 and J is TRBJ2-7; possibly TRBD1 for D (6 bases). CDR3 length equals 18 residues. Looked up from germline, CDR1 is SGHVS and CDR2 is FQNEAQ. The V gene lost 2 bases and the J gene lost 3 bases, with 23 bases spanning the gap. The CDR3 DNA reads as TGTGCCAGCAGCTTAAAGGACCAGGGGTATACTCGGAGCTACGAGCAGTACTTC. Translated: CASSLKDQGYTRSYEQYF.

The CDR3 is CASNRDRGGNQPQHF. CDR3 nucleotides: TGTGCCAGTAACCGTGACAGGGGAGGTAATCAGCCCCAGCATTTT. This rearrangement joins TRBV19 to TRBJ1-5; 8 bases are a match to TRBD1. After removal of 7 bases from V and 4 bases from J, the junction contained 9 bases not matched to a gene. This CDR3 spans 15 amino acids. CDR1 LNHDA and CDR2 SQIVND come from the germline V gene (reference sequence).

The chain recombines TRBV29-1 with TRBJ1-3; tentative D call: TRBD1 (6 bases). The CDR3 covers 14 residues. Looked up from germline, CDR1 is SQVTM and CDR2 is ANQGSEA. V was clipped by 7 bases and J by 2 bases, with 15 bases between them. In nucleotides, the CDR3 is TGCAGCGCCGCACCACAGGGAGCTGGAAACACCATATATTTT. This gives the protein CSAAPQGAGNTIYF.

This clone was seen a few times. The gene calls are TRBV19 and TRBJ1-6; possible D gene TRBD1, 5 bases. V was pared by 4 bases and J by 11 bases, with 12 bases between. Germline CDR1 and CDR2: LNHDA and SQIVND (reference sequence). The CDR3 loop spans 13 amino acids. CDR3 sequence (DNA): TGTGCCAGTAGTAGGGACCTTCAGGCACCCCTCCACTTT. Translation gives CASSRDLQAPLHF.

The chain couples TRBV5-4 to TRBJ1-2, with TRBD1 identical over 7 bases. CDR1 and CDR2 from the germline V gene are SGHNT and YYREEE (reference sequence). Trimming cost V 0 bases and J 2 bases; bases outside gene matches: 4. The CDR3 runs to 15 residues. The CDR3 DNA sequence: TGTGCCAGCAGCTTGGGGGGACAGAGGAACTATGGCTACACCTTC. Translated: CASSLGGQRNYGYTF.

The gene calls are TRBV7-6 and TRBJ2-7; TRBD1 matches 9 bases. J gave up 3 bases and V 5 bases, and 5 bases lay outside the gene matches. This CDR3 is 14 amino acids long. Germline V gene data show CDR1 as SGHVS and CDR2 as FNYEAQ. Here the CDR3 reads CASSIGQGLYEQYF. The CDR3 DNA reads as TGTGCCAGCAGCATCGGACAGGGGCTCTACGAGCAGTACTTC.

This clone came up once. The CDR3: CASSLARREGYTF. The CDR3 DNA is TGTGCCAGCAGTTTAGCGCGCAGGGAAGGCTACACCTTC. The chain uses TRBV12-3 or TRBV12-4 and TRBJ1-2, with D perhaps matching TRBD1 (5 bases). Trimming left V 0 bases short and J 8 bases short, with 10 bases between. CDR3 length equals 13 residues.

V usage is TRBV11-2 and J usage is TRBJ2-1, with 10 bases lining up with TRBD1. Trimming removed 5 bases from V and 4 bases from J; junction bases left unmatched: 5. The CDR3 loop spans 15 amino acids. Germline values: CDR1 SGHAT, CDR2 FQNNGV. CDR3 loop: CASSLGQGGYNEQFF. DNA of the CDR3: TGTGCCAGCAGCCTAGGACAGGGGGGATACAATGAGCAGTTCTTC.

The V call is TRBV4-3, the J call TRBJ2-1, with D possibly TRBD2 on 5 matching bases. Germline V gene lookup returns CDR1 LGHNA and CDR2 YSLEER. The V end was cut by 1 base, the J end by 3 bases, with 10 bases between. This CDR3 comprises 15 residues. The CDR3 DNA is TGCGCCAGCAGCCAAGGGGGAGACTACTACAATGAGCAGTTCTTC. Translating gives CASSQGGDYYNEQFF.

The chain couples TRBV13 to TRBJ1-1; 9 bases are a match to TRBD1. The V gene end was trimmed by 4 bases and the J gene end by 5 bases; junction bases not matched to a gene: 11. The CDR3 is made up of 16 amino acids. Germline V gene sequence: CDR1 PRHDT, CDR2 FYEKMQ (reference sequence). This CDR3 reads CASSSWDRVGITEAFF. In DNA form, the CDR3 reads TGTGCCAGCAGCTCCTGGGACAGGGTAGGGATTACTGAAGCTTTCTTT.

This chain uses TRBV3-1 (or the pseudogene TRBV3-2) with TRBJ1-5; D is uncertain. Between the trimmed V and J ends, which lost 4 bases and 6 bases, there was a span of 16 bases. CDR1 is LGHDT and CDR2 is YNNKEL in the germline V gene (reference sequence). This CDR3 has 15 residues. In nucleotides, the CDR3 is TGTGCCAGCAGCCCTTCGGACCTGGGAGGTCAGCCCCAGCATTTT. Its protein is CASSPSDLGGQPQHF.

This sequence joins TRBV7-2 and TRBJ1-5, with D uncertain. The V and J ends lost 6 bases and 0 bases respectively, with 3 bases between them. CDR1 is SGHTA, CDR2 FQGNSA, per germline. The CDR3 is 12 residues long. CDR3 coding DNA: TGTGCCAGCAGTGATAGCAATCAGCCCCAGCATTTT. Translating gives CASSDSNQPQHF.